This T cell receptor beta chain was obtained from a study of OX40 agonist ivuxolimab in advanced cancers. Study observations and caveats: Compared with CD4+, CD8+ T cells on average had more expanded clones.

Of note for this clone: Its specificity is unknown.

Sequencing was performed with immunoSEQ multiplex PCR; in TCRdb, only in-frame clones are kept and a portion is missing. Among tens of thousands of clones, over 80% were seen once, and the ten largest hold about 30%. Trimming shortened V by 0 bases and J by 4 bases, and 14 bases separated the two germline ends. The CDR3 contains 16 residues. CDR1 MNHEY and CDR2 SVGAGI come from the germline V gene. Sequencing was performed on CD4+ or CD8+ T cells sorted from blood, taken in a trial of the OX40 agonist ivuxolimab. The chain links TRBV6-5 to TRBJ2-3, with D tentatively TRBD1 or TRBD2 (6 bases each). The receptor comes from an adult with an advanced solid tumor such as melanoma, head and neck, liver or kidney cancer. CDR3 residues: CASSYSTWGAADTQYF. For the CDR3, the DNA is TGTGCCAGCAGTTACTCGACTTGGGGGGCCGCAGATACGCAGTATTTT.